One sample yielded the 23 T cell receptor beta chains listed below, sequenced in a study of blood T cell repertoires in COVID-19. Method: immunoSEQ multiplex PCR; TCRdb's copy keeps in-frame clones and lacks some. The data show about 210,000 clones, with around nine tenths seen just once and 5.5% to 7.5% held by the top ten. The specimen was peripheral blood. These TCRs come from a man in his 60s who had recovered from COVID-19.

The J gene is TRBJ2-1, the V gene TRBV12-3 or TRBV12-4, with 11 bases that match TRBD2. Trimming took 7 bases from V and 7 from J; bases not matched to a gene: 3. CDR3 size: 13 residues. DNA of the CDR3: TGTGCCAGCAAGACTAGCGGGGATAATGAGCAGTTCTTC. Translating gives CASKTSGDNEQFF.

The chain has TRBV3-1 (or the pseudogene TRBV3-2) and TRBJ1-1; D unresolved. The CDR3 extends over 13 amino acids. V was pared by 4 bases and J by 4 bases, with 10 bases between. Germline values: CDR1 LGHDT, CDR2 YNNKEL (reference sequence). As DNA, the CDR3 is TGTGCCAGCAGCCCCTATCCCGGCACTGAAGCTTTCTTT. Protein: CASSPYPGTEAFF.

The V gene is TRBV7-8, the J gene TRBJ1-2, with D possibly TRBD1 on 6 matching bases. The V gene lost 1 base and the J gene lost 6 bases, with 9 bases spanning the gap. Looked up from germline, CDR1 is SGHVS and CDR2 is FQNEAQ. The length of the CDR3 is 13 residues. DNA of the CDR3: TGTGCCAGCAGCTTAGACACAGGGCATGGCTACACCTTC. Translation gives CASSLDTGHGYTF.

The rearrangement links TRBV25-1 to TRBJ1-1; 10 nucleotides agree with TRBD1. The CDR3 runs to 14 residues. CDR1 is MGHDK, CDR2 SYGVNS, per germline. V was pared by 6 bases and J by 4 bases, with 5 bases of the junction left unmatched. CDR3 sequence (DNA): TGTGCCAGCAGGCGACAGGGGGCGAGCACTGAAGCTTTCTTT. This codes for CASRRQGASTEAFF.

The genes are TRBV5-1 and TRBJ1-4, with 12 bases lining up with TRBD1. Germline CDR1 SGHRS, CDR2 YFSETQ. The CDR3 consists of 19 residues. J was trimmed by 5 bases and V by 3 bases; bases with no gene match: 14. The CDR3 is CASSWTGTGGAKRNEKLFF. The CDR3, as DNA: TGCGCCAGCAGCTGGACCGGGACAGGGGGCGCGAAGAGGAATGAAAAACTGTTTTTT. The variable domain in full, with the rest retrieved from reference TRBV5-1 and TRBJ1-4, is KAGVTQTPRYLIKTRGQQVTLSCSPISGHRSVSWYQQTPGQGLQFLFEYFSETQRNKGNFPGRFSGRQFSNSRSEMNVSTLELGDSALYLCASSWTGTGGAKRNEKLFFGSGTQLSVL.

The rearrangement uses TRBV11-3 and TRBJ1-6; D gene ambiguous. This CDR3 is built from 13 residues. Germline V gives CDR1 SGHNT, CDR2 YENEEA. V lost 4 bases and J lost 9, with 10 bases in between. This CDR3 reads CASSSIPGSPLHF. For the CDR3, the DNA is TGTGCCAGCAGCTCGATCCCGGGTTCACCCCTCCACTTT.

The CDR3 spells CASSQVQLRGQGGETQYF. The DNA of the CDR3 is TGTGCCAGCAGCCAAGTTCAACTCAGGGGGCAGGGGGGAGAGACCCAGTACTTC. The chain combines TRBV3-1 (or the pseudogene TRBV3-2) with TRBJ2-5, with 8 nucleotides matching TRBD1. The germline gives CDR1 LGHDT, CDR2 YNNKEL (reference sequence). The J segment lost 4 bases and the V segment lost 1 base, leaving 14 bases of the junction unmatched. The CDR3 contains 18 residues.

This clone has a single count. The chain uses TRBV7-3 and TRBJ2-1; 12 positions match TRBD2. The CDR3 has 15 amino acids. J gave up 6 bases and V 4 bases, and 4 bases lay outside the gene matches. Germline V gene lookup returns CDR1 SGHTA and CDR2 FQGTGA. In nucleotides, the CDR3 is TGTGCCAGCAGCTCCCTAGCGGGGGGGAGCAATGAGCAGTTCTTC. Encoded protein: CASSSLAGGSNEQFF.

The V call is TRBV18, the J call TRBJ2-6; TRBD1 matches 7 bases. With 2 bases clipped from V and 0 bases from J, the junction kept 13 bases outside the gene matches. CDR3 length equals 20 residues. The germline V gene has CDR1 KGHSH and CDR2 LQKENI. CDR3 residues: CASSPIWSGQDNSGANVLTF. In DNA form, the CDR3 reads TGTGCCAGCTCACCAATTTGGAGCGGACAGGATAACTCTGGGGCCAACGTCCTGACTTTC.

The V call is TRBV19, the J call TRBJ1-2; no clear D gene. The CDR3 is made up of 14 amino acids. Deletions cut 1 base from V and 8 bases from J, with 14 bases between. Germline CDR1 reads LNHDA; CDR2 reads SQIVND (reference sequence). CDR3 protein: CASSIADGFGGYTF. DNA of the CDR3: TGTGCCAGTAGTATAGCCGACGGCTTCGGGGGCTACACCTTC.

This clone was picked up one time. The chain carries TRBV18 and TRBJ1-1, with D perhaps TRBD1 (5 bases). Germline-derived CDR1 and CDR2 are KGHSH and LQKENI. V dropped 4 bases and J dropped 5 bases, with 11 bases sitting between them. The CDR3 is made up of 13 amino acids. The CDR3 sequence is CASSQGEGTEAFF. CDR3 DNA: TGTGCCAGCTCACAAGGGGAGGGGACTGAAGCTTTCTTT. Full variable domain (rest looked up from reference TRBV18 and TRBJ1-1): NAGVMQNPRHLVRRRGQEARLRCSPMKGHSHVYWYRQLPEEGLKFMVYLQKENIIDESGMPKERFSAEFPKEGPSILRIQQVVRGDSAAYFCASSQGEGTEAFFGQGTRLTVV.

The chain joins TRBV21-1 to TRBJ2-1; the table's TRBD2 call for D was not verified on the DNA. TRBV21-1 is recorded as a pseudogene. This CDR3 is 16 amino acids long. In DNA form, the CDR3 reads TGTGCCAGCAGCAAAGCGGAGGGAAGCTCCTACAATGAGCAGTTCTTC. Its translation is CASSKAEGSSYNEQFF.

The rearrangement links TRBV19 to TRBJ1-2; TRBD1 agrees at 7 bases. The CDR3 totals 12 residues. Germline V gene sequence: CDR1 LNHDA, CDR2 SQIVND (reference sequence). Unmatched junction bases numbered 4, after V lost 4 bases and J lost 8 bases. CDR3 sequence: CASSRLQGGYTF. The DNA of the CDR3 is TGTGCCAGTAGTAGACTACAGGGGGGCTACACCTTC.

The CDR3 DNA sequence: TGTGCCAGCAGCCCAAGGTACGGGGGGGATGAAGCTTTCTTT. Amino acids: CASSPRYGGDEAFF. The rearrangement uses TRBV11-2 and TRBJ1-1, with a possible D match to TRBD1 (5 bases). Germline V gene data show CDR1 as SGHAT and CDR2 as FQNNGV. This CDR3 has 14 amino acids. Trimming pared 5 bases from V and 7 bases from J, leaving 17 bases between.

DNA of the CDR3: TGTGCCAGCTATCCTCAGGTCTCTGGAAACACCATATATTTT. Translated: CASYPQVSGNTIYF. J is TRBJ1-3 and V is TRBV28; no definite D call. CDR3 length: 14 residues. The V gene's germline CDR1 is MDHEN and CDR2 SYDVKM. The V end lost 8 bases, the J end lost 0 bases, and 11 bases lay between the germline ends.

The chain recombines TRBV7-2 with TRBJ2-5; TRBD2 is a possible D gene (5 bases). Trimming stripped 2 bases from V and 5 bases from J, with 9 bases between. The CDR3 runs to 13 residues. Per germline, CDR1 SGHTA and CDR2 FQGNSA. The CDR3 DNA reads TGTGCCAGCAGCTTAACCGGAGGTGAGACCCAGTACTTC. Protein: CASSLTGGETQYF.

The chain recombines TRBV5-6 with TRBJ1-1; D not certain. Germline CDR1 is SGHDT and CDR2 is YYEEEE. The CDR3 length is 13 residues. Trimming stripped 4 bases from V and 6 bases from J, with 13 bases between. This CDR3 is CASSLSSGAEAFF. The CDR3 coding sequence is TGTGCCAGCAGCCTCAGTTCAGGCGCTGAAGCTTTCTTT.

This sequence joins TRBV14 and TRBJ1-2; D gene uncertain. CDR1 is SGHDN and CDR2 is FVKESK in the germline V gene. This CDR3 has 13 amino acids. Trimming cost V 2 bases and J 4 bases, with 8 bases left between them. The chain's CDR3 is CASSQNEGYGYTF. Written as DNA, the CDR3 is TGTGCCAGCAGCCAAAACGAGGGCTATGGCTACACCTTC.

The chain carries TRBV1 and TRBJ1-1; TRBD1, the D gene given by the table, was not confirmed from the DNA. TRBV1 is a pseudogene locus. The CDR3 has 13 amino acids. The CDR3 region has the DNA TGCACCAGCAGCCTGACAGGTCCTACTGAAGCTTTCTTT. Protein product: CTSSLTGPTEAFF.

The rearrangement uses TRBV24-1 and TRBJ2-1, with 12 bases fitting TRBD1. The V gene end was trimmed by 4 bases and the J gene end by 8 bases; junction bases not matched to a gene: 8. Germline CDR1 is KGHDR and CDR2 is SFDVKD. The CDR3 contains 16 residues. The CDR3: CATSDHGTGGLDEQFF. In DNA, the CDR3 is TGTGCCACCAGTGACCACGGGACAGGGGGCCTCGATGAGCAGTTCTTC.

V usage is TRBV7-8 and J usage is TRBJ1-2; a possible D gene is TRBD1 (5 bases). Germline V gene lookup returns CDR1 SGHVS and CDR2 FQNEAQ. The V gene lost 1 base and the J gene lost 5 bases, with 8 bases spanning the gap. The CDR3 loop spans 13 amino acids. The CDR3, as DNA: TGTGCCAGCAGCTTAGAGGGGCTTTATGGCTACACCTTC. Amino acids: CASSLEGLYGYTF.

This chain uses TRBV9 with TRBJ1-3, with D perhaps matching TRBD1 (5 bases). Trimming removed 0 bases at V and 2 bases at J, with 9 bases between. Germline V lookup: CDR1 SGDLS, CDR2 YYNGEE. The CDR3 contains 15 residues. The CDR3 spells CASSVGEGPGNTIYF. CDR3 DNA sequence: TGTGCCAGCAGCGTAGGGGAGGGGCCTGGAAACACCATATATTTT.

The chain recombines TRBV30 with TRBJ1-1, with no clear D. V lost 0 bases, J lost 3 bases, and 8 bases lay in between. There are 13 residues in the CDR3. In germline, CDR1 is GTSNPN, CDR2 SVGIG (reference sequence). The CDR3 spells CAWSVGGDTEAFF. The DNA of the CDR3 is TGTGCCTGGAGTGTCGGCGGGGACACTGAAGCTTTCTTT. The whole variable domain, filled in from reference TRBV30 and TRBJ1-1, reads SQTIHQWPATLVQPVGSPLSLECTVEGTSNPNLYWYRQAAGRGLQLLFYSVGIGQISSEVPQNLSASRPQDRQFILSSKKLLLSDSGFYLCAWSVGGDTEAFFGQGTRLTVV.